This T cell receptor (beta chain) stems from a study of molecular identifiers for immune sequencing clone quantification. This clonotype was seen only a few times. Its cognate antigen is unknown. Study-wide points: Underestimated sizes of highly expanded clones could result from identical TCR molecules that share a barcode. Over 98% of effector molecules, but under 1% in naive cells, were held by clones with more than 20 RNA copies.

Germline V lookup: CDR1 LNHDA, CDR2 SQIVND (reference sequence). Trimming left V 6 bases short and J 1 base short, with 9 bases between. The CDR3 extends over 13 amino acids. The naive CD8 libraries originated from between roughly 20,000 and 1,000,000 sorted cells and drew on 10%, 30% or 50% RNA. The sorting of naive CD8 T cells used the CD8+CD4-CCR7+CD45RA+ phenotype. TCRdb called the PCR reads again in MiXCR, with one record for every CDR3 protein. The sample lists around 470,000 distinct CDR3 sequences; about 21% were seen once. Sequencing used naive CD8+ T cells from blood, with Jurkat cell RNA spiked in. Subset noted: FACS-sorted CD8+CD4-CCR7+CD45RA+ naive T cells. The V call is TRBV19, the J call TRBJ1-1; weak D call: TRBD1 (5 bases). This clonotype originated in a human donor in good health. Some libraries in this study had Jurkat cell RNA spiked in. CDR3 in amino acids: CASRQGSNTEAFF. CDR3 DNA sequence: TGTGCCAGTAGGCAGGGCTCGAACACTGAAGCTTTCTTT.